The next 8 T cell receptor beta chains were all read from a single sample in a study of shared clonotypes between healthy human individuals. Profiled with immunoSEQ multiplex PCR; TCRdb holds only in-frame clones, not every one. The sample includes about 2.1 million clones, just under 95% of them seen just once. CD45RO-negative CD8 cells positively selected for CCR7 made up the naive population, which excluded terminally differentiated effector memory CD45RA+ cells. The specimen was naive CD8+ T cells from PBMCs. The receptor source for this set is a man between 18 and 35 years old in good health. Some clones in this sample may be carry-over from other donors' samples.

The chain recombines TRBV27 with TRBJ1-2; D not resolved. V gave up 5 bases and J gave up 2 bases, with 15 bases separating them. The CDR3 loop spans 15 amino acids. Per germline, CDR1 MNHEY and CDR2 SMNVEV (reference sequence). The CDR3: CASSPRSRLNYGYTF. The DNA for the CDR3 is TGTGCCAGCAGTCCCCGAAGCCGCTTAAACTATGGCTACACCTTC.

The chain uses TRBV10-3 and TRBJ1-1; a possible D gene is TRBD1 (5 bases). This CDR3 has 12 residues. Germline V gene data show CDR1 as ENHRY and CDR2 as SYGVKD. Trimming left V 8 bases short and J 6 bases short, with 13 bases between. In DNA form, the CDR3 reads TGTGCCATCGGAGACAGATCTGCTGAAGCTTTCTTT. Its translation is CAIGDRSAEAFF.

This chain uses TRBV10-2 with TRBJ2-1, with TRBD1 matching 8 bases. Germline assignment: CDR1 WSHSY and CDR2 SAAADI. CDR3 size: 14 residues. V was pared by 6 bases and J by 7 bases, with 8 bases of the junction left unmatched. CDR3 protein: CASSDRGRWNEQFF. The CDR3 nucleotides are TGCGCCAGCAGCGACAGGGGTCGGTGGAATGAGCAGTTCTTC.

The chain links TRBV27 to TRBJ1-1; 8 bases are a match to TRBD1. Germline V gives CDR1 MNHEY, CDR2 SMNVEV (reference sequence). The V segment lost 2 bases and the J segment 3 bases; nucleotides outside the gene matches: 5. This CDR3 is 15 amino acids long. The CDR3 DNA reads as TGTGCCAGCAGTTTAGGGGCAGGGGGCTACACTGAAGCTTTCTTT. This codes for CASSLGAGGYTEAFF.

This chain joins TRBV30 and TRBJ2-7; TRBD2 is a possible D gene (6 bases). Trimming cost V 1 base and J 4 bases, with 11 bases left between them. The CDR3 contains 13 residues. Germline V gene lookup returns CDR1 GTSNPN and CDR2 SVGIG (reference sequence). The DNA of the CDR3 is TGTGCCTGGAGTGCTTATAGCGGTTACGAGCAGTACTTC. Amino acid sequence: CAWSAYSGYEQYF.

The CDR3 DNA reads TGTGCCAGCAGCTTACAGGGACGATACGAGCAGTACTTC. Amino acids: CASSLQGRYEQYF. This rearrangement joins TRBV7-9 to TRBJ2-7; D is possibly TRBD1 or TRBD2 (5 bases each). Deletions cut 2 bases from V and 4 bases from J, with 9 bases between. The length of the CDR3 is 13 residues. CDR1 is SEHNR and CDR2 is FQNEAQ in the germline V gene (reference sequence). The variable domain in full, completed from reference TRBV7-9 and TRBJ2-7, reads DTGVSQNPRHKITKRGQNVTFRCDPISEHNRLYWYRQTLGQGPEFLTYFQNEAQLEKSRLLSDRFSAERPKGSFSTLEIQRTEQGDSAMYLCASSLQGRYEQYFGPGTRLTVT.

This rearrangement joins TRBV6-6 to TRBJ1-2; the D gene is possibly TRBD1 (6 bases). CDR1 and CDR2 (germline): MNHNY, SVGAGI (reference sequence). Between the trimmed V and J ends, which lost 6 bases and 0 bases, there was a span of 14 bases. The CDR3 runs to 15 residues. For the CDR3, the DNA is TGTGCCAGCAGCCTAACAGGGAATCCTAACTATGGCTACACCTTC. Its translation is CASSLTGNPNYGYTF.

The chain recombines TRBV28 with TRBJ2-5; D possibly corresponds to TRBD1 (5 bases). V dropped 1 base and J dropped 0 bases, with 21 bases sitting between them. CDR3 length equals 19 residues. The germline CDR1 and CDR2 sequences are MDHEN and SYDVKM. CDR3 in amino acids: CASSLSHLQPDSYQETQYF. CDR3 bases: TGTGCCAGCAGTTTATCGCACCTCCAACCAGACAGCTACCAAGAGACCCAGTACTTC.